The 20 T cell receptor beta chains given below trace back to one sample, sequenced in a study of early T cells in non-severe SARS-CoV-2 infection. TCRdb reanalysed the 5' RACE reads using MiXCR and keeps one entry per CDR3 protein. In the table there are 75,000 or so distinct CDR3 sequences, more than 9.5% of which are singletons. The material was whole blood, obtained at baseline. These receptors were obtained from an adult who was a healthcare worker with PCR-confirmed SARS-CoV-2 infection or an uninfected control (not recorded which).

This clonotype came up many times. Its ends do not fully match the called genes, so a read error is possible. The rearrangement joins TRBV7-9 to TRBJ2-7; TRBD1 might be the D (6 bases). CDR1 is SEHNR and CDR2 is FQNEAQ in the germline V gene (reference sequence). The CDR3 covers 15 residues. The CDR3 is CASSLDRLSSHEQYF. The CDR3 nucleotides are TGTGCCAGCAGTTTAGACAGGCTTTCCTCGCACGAGCAGTACTTC.

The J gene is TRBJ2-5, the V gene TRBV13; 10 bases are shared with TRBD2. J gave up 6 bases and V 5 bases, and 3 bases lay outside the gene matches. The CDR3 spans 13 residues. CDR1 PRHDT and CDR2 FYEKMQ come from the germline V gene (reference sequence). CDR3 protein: CASSRAGGQTQYF. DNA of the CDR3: TGTGCCAGCAGCCGAGCGGGGGGGCAGACCCAGTACTTC.

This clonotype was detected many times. CDR3 sequence (DNA): TGTGCCAGCAGCACTGGGACAGGCAACTCCTACGAGCAGTACTTC. Translating it yields CASSTGTGNSYEQYF. The rearrangement links TRBV7-8 to TRBJ2-7, with TRBD1 matching over 8 bases. Germline V lookup: CDR1 SGHVS, CDR2 FQNEAQ. The CDR3 length is 15 residues. Unmatched junction bases numbered 6, after V lost 5 bases and J lost 0 bases.

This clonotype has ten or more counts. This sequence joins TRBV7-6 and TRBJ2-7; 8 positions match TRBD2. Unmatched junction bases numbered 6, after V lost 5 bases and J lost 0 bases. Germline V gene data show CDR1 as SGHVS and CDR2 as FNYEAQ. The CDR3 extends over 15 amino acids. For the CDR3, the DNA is TGTGCCAGCAGCAACCCCGGGACTAGCTCCTACGAGCAGTACTTC. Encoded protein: CASSNPGTSSYEQYF.

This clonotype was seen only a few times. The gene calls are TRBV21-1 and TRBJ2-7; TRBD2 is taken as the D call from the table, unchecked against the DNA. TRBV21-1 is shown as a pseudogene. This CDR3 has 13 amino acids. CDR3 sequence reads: CASSPRLSHEQYF. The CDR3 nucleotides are TGTGCCAGCAGCCCCCGCCTAAGCCACGAGCAGTACTTC.

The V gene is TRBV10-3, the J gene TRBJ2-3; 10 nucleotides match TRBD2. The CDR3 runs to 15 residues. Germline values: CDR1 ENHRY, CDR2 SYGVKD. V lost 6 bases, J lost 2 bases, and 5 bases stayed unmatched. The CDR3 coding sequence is TGTGCCATCAGGAAAGCGGGAGGGAACACAGATACGCAGTATTTT. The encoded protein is CAIRKAGGNTDTQYF.

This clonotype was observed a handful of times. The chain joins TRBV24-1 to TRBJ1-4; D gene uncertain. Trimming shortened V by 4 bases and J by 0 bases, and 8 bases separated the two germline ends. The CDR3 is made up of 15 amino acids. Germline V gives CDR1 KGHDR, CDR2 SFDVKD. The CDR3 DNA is TGTGCCACCAGTGACGGACGGGCAACTAATGAAAAACTGTTTTTT. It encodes CATSDGRATNEKLFF.

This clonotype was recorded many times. The CDR3 sequence: CASSRTGGFYEQYF. CDR3 DNA sequence: TGTGCCAGCAGTCGGACAGGGGGCTTCTACGAGCAGTACTTC. V is TRBV6-2 or TRBV6-3 and J is TRBJ2-7, with 11 nucleotides matching TRBD1. V lost 5 bases, J lost 3 bases, and 3 bases stayed unmatched. The germline V gene has CDR1 MNHEY and CDR2 SVGEGT. This CDR3 has 14 amino acids.

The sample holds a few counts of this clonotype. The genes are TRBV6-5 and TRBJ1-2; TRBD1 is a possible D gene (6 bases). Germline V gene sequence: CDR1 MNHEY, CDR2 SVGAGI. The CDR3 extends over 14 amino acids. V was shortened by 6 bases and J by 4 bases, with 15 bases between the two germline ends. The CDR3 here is CASRQGGEGYGYTF. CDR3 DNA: TGTGCCAGCAGACAGGGAGGGGAGGGCTATGGCTACACCTTC.

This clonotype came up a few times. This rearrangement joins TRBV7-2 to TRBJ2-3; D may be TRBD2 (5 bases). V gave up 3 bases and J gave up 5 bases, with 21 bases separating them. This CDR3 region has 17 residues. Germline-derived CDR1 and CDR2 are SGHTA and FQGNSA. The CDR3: CASSFDRGAPGIDTQYF. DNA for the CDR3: TGTGCCAGCAGCTTTGATCGCGGAGCCCCGGGGATAGATACGCAGTATTTT.

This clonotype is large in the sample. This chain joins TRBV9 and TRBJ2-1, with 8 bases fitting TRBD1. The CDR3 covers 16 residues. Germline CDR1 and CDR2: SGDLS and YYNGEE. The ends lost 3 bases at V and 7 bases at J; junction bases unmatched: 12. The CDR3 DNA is TGTGCCAGCAGCGCCCCCCCGGGACAGGCAGGGAATGAGCAGTTCTTC. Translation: CASSAPPGQAGNEQFF. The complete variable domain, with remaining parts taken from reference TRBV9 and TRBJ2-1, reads DSGVTQTPKHLITATGQRVTLRCSPRSGDLSVYWYQQSLDQGLQFLIQYYNGEERAKGNILERFSAQQFPDLHSELNLSSLELGDSALYFCASSAPPGQAGNEQFFGPGTRLTVL.

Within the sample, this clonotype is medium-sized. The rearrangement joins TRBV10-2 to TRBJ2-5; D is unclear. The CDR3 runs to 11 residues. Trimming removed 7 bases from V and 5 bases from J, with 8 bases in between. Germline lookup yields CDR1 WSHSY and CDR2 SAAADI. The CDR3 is CASMRSETQYF. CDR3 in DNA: TGCGCCAGCATGCGATCGGAGACCCAGTACTTC.

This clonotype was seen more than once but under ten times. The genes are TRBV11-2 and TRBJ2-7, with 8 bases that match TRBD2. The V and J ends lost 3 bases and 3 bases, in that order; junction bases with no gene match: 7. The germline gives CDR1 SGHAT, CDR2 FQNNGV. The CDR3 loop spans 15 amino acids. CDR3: CASSFAGGPFYEQYF. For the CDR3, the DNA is TGTGCCAGCAGCTTCGCGGGGGGACCTTTCTACGAGCAGTACTTC. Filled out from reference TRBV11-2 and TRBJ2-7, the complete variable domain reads EAGVAQSPRYKIIEKRQSVAFWCNPISGHATLYWYQQILGQGPKLLIQFQNNGVVDDSQLPKDRFSAERLKGVDSTLKIQPAKLEDSAVYLCASSFAGGPFYEQYFGPGTRLTVT.

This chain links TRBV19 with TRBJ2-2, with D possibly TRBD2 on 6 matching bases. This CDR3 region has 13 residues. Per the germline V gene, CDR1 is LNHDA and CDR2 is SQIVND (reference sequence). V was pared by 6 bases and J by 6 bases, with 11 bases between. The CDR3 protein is CASRPTSSGELFF. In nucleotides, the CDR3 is TGTGCCAGTAGGCCGACTAGTTCCGGGGAGCTGTTTTTT. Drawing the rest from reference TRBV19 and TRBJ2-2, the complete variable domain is DGGITQSPKYLFRKEGQNVTLSCEQNLNHDAMYWYRQDPGQGLRLIYYSQIVNDFQKGDIAEGYSVSREKKESFPLTVTSAQKNPTAFYLCASRPTSSGELFFGEGSRLTVL.

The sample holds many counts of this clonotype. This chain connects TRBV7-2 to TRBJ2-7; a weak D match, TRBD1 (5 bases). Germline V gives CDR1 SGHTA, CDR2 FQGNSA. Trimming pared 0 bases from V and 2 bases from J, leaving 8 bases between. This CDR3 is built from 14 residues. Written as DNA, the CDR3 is TGTGCCAGCAGCTTAGCGAAGGGGACCTACGAGCAGTACTTC. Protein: CASSLAKGTYEQYF. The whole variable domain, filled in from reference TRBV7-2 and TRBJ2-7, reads GAGVSQSPSNKVTEKGKDVELRCDPISGHTALYWYRQSLGQGLEFLIYFQGNSAPDKSGLPSDRFSAERTGGSVSTLTIQRTQQEDSAVYLCASSLAKGTYEQYFGPGTRLTVT.

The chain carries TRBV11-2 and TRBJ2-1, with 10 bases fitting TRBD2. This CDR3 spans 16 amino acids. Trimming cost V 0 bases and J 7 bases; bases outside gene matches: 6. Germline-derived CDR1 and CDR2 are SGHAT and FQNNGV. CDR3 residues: CASSLDTSGVVNEQFF. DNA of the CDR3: TGTGCCAGCAGCTTAGACACTAGCGGGGTTGTGAATGAGCAGTTCTTC. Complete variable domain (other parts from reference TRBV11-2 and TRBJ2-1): EAGVAQSPRYKIIEKRQSVAFWCNPISGHATLYWYQQILGQGPKLLIQFQNNGVVDDSQLPKDRFSAERLKGVDSTLKIQPAKLEDSAVYLCASSLDTSGVVNEQFFGPGTRLTVL.

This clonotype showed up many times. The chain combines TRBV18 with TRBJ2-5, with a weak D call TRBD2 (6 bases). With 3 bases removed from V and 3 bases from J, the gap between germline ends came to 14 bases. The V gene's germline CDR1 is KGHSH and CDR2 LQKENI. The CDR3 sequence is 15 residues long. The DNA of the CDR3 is TGTGCCAGCTCACCTTCCCACGCTAGCGAAGAGACCCAGTACTTC. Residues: CASSPSHASEETQYF. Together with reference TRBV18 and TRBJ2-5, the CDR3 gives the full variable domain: NAGVMQNPRHLVRRRGQEARLRCSPMKGHSHVYWYRQLPEEGLKFMVYLQKENIIDESGMPKERFSAEFPKEGPSILRIQQVVRGDSAAYFCASSPSHASEETQYFGPGTRLLVL.

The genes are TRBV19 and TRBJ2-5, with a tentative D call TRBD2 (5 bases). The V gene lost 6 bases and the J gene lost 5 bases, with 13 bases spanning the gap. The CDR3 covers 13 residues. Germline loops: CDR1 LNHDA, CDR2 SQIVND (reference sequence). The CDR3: CASSPSRRETQYF. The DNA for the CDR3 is TGTGCCAGTAGCCCTTCCAGGAGGGAGACCCAGTACTTC.

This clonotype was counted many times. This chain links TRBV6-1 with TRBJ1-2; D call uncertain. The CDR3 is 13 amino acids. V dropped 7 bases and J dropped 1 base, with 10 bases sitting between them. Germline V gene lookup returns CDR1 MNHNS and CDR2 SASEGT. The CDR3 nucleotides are TGTGCCAGCACTGGCAGAATTAACTATGGCTACACCTTC. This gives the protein CASTGRINYGYTF.

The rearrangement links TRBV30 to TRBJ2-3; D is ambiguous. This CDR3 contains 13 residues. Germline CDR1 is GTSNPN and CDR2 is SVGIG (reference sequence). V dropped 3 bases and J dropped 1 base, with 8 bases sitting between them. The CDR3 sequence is CAWRTPGTDTQYF. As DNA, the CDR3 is TGTGCCTGGAGGACCCCCGGCACAGATACGCAGTATTTT.